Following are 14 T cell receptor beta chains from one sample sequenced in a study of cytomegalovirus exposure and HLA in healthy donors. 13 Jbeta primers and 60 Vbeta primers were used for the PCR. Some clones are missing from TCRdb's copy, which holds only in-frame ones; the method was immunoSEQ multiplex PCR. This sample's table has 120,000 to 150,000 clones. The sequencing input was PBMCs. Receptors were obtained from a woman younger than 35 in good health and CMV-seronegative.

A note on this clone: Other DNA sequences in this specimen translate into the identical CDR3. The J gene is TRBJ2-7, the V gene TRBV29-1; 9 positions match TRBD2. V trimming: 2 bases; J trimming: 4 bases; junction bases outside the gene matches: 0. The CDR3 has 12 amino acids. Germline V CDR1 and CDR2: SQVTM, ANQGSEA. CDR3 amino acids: CSVELAGYEQYF. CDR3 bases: TGCAGCGTTGAACTAGCGGGATACGAGCAGTACTTC.

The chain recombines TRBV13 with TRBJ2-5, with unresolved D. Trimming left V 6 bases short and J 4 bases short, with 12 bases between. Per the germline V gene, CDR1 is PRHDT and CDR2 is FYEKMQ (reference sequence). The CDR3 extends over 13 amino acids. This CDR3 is CASSQRLAETQYF. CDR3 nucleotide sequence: TGTGCCAGCAGTCAACGACTGGCAGAGACCCAGTACTTC. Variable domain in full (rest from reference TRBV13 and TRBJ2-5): AAGVIQSPRHLIKEKRETATLKCYPIPRHDTVYWYQQGPGQDPQFLISFYEKMQSDKGSIPDRFSAQQFSDYHSELNMSSLELGDSALYFCASSQRLAETQYFGPGTRLLVL.

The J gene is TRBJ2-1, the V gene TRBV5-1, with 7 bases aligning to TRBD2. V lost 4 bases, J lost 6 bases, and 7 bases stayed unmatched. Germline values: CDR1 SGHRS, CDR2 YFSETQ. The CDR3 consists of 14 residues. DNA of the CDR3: TGCGCCAGCAGCATGGGGGAGGGTCTCAATGAGCAGTTCTTC. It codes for CASSMGEGLNEQFF.

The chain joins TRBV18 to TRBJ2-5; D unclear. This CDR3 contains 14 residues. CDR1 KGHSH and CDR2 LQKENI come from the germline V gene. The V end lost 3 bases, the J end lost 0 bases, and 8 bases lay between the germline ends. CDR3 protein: CASSPLADQETQYF. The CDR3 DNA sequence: TGTGCCAGCTCACCTCTGGCAGACCAAGAGACCCAGTACTTC.

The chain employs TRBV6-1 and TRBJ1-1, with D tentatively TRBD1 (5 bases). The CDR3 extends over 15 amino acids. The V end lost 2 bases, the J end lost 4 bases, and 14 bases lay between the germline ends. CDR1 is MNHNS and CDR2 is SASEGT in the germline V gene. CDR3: CASSERGTQATEAFF. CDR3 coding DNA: TGTGCCAGCAGTGAACGCGGGACCCAGGCCACTGAAGCTTTCTTT.

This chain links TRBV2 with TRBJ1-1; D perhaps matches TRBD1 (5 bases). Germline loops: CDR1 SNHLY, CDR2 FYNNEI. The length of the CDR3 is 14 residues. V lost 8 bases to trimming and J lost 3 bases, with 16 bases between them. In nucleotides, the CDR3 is TGTGCCAGCCCTAGTGGGGGGTCGGACACTGAAGCTTTCTTT. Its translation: CASPSGGSDTEAFF.

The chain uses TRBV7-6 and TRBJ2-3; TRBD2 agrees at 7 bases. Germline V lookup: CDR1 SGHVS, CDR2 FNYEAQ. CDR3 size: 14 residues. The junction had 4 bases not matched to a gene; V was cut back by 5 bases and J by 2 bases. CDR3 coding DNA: TGTGCCAGCAGCGTCGGACTAGACACAGATACGCAGTATTTT. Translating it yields CASSVGLDTDTQYF.

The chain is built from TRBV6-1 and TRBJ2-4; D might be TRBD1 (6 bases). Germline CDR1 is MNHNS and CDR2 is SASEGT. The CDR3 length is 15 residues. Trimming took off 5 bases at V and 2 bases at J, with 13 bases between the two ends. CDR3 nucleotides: TGTGCCAGCAGTAACCAGACAGGAACCAAAAACATTCAGTACTTC. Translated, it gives CASSNQTGTKNIQYF.

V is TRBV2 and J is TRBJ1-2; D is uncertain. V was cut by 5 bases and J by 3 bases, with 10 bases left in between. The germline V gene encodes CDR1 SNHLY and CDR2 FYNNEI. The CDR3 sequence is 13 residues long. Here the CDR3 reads CASSYPGDYGYTF. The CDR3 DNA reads TGTGCCAGCAGTTACCCCGGGGACTATGGCTACACCTTC.

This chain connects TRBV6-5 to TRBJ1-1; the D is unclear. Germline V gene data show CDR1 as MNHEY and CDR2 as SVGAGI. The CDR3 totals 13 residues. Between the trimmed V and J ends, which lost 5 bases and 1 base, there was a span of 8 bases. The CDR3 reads CASSTQRNTEAFF. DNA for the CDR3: TGTGCCAGCAGTACTCAGCGGAACACTGAAGCTTTCTTT.

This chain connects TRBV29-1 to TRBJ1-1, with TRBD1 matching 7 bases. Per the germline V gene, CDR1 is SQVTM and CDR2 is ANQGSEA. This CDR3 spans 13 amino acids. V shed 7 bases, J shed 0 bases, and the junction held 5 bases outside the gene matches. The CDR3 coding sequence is TGCAGCGCGACGACAGGGATGAACACTGAAGCTTTCTTT. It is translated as CSATTGMNTEAFF.

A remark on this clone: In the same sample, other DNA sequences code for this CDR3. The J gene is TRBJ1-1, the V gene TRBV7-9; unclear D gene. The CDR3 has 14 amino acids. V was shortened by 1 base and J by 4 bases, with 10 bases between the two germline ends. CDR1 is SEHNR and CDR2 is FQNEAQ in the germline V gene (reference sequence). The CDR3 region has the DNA TGTGCCAGCAGCTTAGATGGGAGCAGCACTGAAGCTTTCTTT. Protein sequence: CASSLDGSSTEAFF. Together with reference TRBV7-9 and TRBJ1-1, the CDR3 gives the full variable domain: DTGVSQNPRHKITKRGQNVTFRCDPISEHNRLYWYRQTLGQGPEFLTYFQNEAQLEKSRLLSDRFSAERPKGSFSTLEIQRTEQGDSAMYLCASSLDGSSTEAFFGQGTRLTVV.

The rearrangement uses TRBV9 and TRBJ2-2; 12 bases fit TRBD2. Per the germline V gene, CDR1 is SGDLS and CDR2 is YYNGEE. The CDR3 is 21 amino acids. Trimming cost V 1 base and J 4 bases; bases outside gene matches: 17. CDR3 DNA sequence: TGTGCCAGCAGCGTACCCTTAGGGGGTCTAGCGGGAGGGCCAGGCACCGGGGAGCTGTTTTTT. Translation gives CASSVPLGGLAGGPGTGELFF.

In DNA form, the CDR3 reads TGCGCCAGCAGCCAAGAAGACGGGACAGACTATGGCTACACCTTC. Its translation is CASSQEDGTDYGYTF. V is TRBV4-3 and J is TRBJ1-2; 7 nucleotides agree with TRBD1. This CDR3 has 15 residues. Unmatched junction bases numbered 4, after V lost 0 bases and J lost 3 bases. The V gene's germline CDR1 is LGHNA and CDR2 YSLEER.